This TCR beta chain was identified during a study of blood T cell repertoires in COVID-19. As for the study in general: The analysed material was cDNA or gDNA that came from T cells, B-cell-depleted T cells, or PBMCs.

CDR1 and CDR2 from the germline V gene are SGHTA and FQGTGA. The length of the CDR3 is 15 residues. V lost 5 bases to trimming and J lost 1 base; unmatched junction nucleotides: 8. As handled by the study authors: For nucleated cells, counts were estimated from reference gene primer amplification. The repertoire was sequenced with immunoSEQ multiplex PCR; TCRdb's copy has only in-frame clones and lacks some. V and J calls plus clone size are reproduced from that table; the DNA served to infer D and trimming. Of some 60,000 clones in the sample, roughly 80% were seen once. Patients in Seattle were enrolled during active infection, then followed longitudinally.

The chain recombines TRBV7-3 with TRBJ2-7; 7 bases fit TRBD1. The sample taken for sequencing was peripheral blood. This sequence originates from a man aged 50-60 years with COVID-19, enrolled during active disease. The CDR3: CASSIAGGTSYEQYF. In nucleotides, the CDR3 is TGTGCCAGCAGCATAGCAGGGGGTACTTCCTACGAGCAGTACTTC.